A selection of T cell receptor beta chains follows, all from one sample in a study of T cell responses to AZD1222 COVID-19 vaccine. Generated by immunoSEQ multiplex PCR, the TCRdb table keeps only in-frame clones and is missing some. The sample contains under 200,000 clones, just under 95% of which appear only once. The material was peripheral blood, obtained on day 0 of AZD1222 vaccination. These receptors all stem from an adult in good health. CDR3s include the opening cysteine and the closing phenylalanine or tryptophan. D genes are given only for firm matches. The size of a clone is reported for some rows only, either as once, few or many, or as a class for expanded clones.

- - TRBJ2-3 TRBV19 TGTGCCAGTAGTATAGATACGGCCACAGATACGCAGTATTTT CASSIDTATDTQYF
- TRBD1 TRBJ1-5 TRBV7-9 TGTGCCAGCAGCTTAGGGGGGACAGGGGGCTATCAGCCCCAGCATTTT CASSLGGTGGYQPQHF
- TRBD1 TRBJ2-1 TRBV27 TGTGCCAGCAGTTCCTTCTTAGGACAGGGAAACAATGAGCAGTTCTTC CASSSFLGQGNNEQFF
- - TRBJ1-1 TRBV4-2 TGTGCCAGCAGCCAAGGACAGGAGGGGGGGACTGAAGCTTTCTTT CASSQGQEGGTEAFF
- - TRBJ2-7 TRBV28 TGTGCCAGCAGGCCCGGACAGCCCTCCTACGAGCAGTACTTC CASRPGQPSYEQYF
- - TRBJ2-3 TRBV15 TGTGCCACCAGCAGAGGGGGGTCACGGACAGATACGCAGTATTTT CATSRGGSRTDTQYF
- - TRBJ1-2 TRBV6-5 TGTGCCAGTCTAAGACAGACGGGTTCCTATGGCTACACCTTC CASLRQTGSYGYTF
- - TRBJ2-3 TRBV5-8 TGTGCCAGCAGCAGAGGGGTAGCACGCACAGATACGCAGTATTTT CASSRGVARTDTQYF
- - TRBJ1-6 TRBV3-1/TRBV3-2 TGTGCCAGCAGCCAACTTTGGCAGGCTAATTCACCCCTCCACTTT CASSQLWQANSPLHF
- - TRBJ1-2 TRBV7-2 TGTGCCAGCAGCCTAAGTGGCGGGTCACCTTTCTATGGCTACACCTTC CASSLSGGSPFYGYTF
- - TRBJ2-2 TRBV7-8 TGTGCCAGCAGCACCCGACCGAGTACCGGGGAGCTGTTTTTT CASSTRPSTGELFF
- - TRBJ2-1 TRBV7-3 TGTGCCAGCAGCCCCAGACCCTCCCCCCACAATGAGCAGTTCTTC CASSPRPSPHNEQFF
- - TRBJ1-3 TRBV29-1 TGCAGCGTTGAATTGGTGTCTGGCTCTGGAAACACCATATATTTT CSVELVSGSGNTIYF
- - TRBJ1-4 TRBV7-8 TGTGCCAGCAGCTTAGTCGGGGGCAGCGCAACTAATGAAAAACTGTTTTTT CASSLVGGSATNEKLFF
- - TRBJ1-1 TRBV5-1 TGCGCCAGCAGCTTACCCGTTGGGACGAACACTGAAGCTTTCTTT CASSLPVGTNTEAFF
- TRBD2 TRBJ2-7 TRBV7-9 TGTGCCAGCAGGACTAGCGGGGGGTACGAGCAGTACTTC CASRTSGGYEQYF
few - TRBJ2-2 TRBV7-9 TGTGCCAGCACCTATGGGATTAACACCGGGGAGCTGTTTTTT CASTYGINTGELFF
once TRBD1 TRBJ2-7 TRBV3-1/TRBV3-2 TGTGCCAGCACGGGACAGGGGGGGCACGAGCAGTACTTC CASTGQGGHEQYF
- - TRBJ1-2 TRBV9 TGTGCCAGCAGCGTAGGGCGGGGGACCTATGGCTACACCTTC CASSVGRGTYGYTF
few TRBD1 TRBJ2-7 TRBV6-1 TGTGCCAGCAGTGAAAAGACAGGGGGCTCCTACGAGCAGTACTTC CASSEKTGGSYEQYF
- - TRBJ1-2 TRBV2 TGTGCCAGCAGTCGGCAGAACTATGGCTACACCTTC CASSRQNYGYTF
- - TRBJ2-5 TRBV3-1/TRBV3-2 TGTGCCAGCAGCCAGGCGGGACTTCGTCAAGAGACCCAGTACTTC CASSQAGLRQETQYF
- - TRBJ2-1 TRBV19 TGTGCCAGTAGGGGGCAGGTGGGGGTCGGAACCTACAATGAGCAGTTCTTC CASRGQVGVGTYNEQFF
- TRBD1 TRBJ1-6 TRBV7-9 TGTGCCAGCAGCCAAAGGACAGGGTTTGGGAATTCACCCCTCCACTTT CASSQRTGFGNSPLHF
once - TRBJ1-1 TRBV6-5 TGTGCCAGCATCTACGGAGGCGCTTTCTTT CASIYGGAFF
once - TRBJ2-7 TRBV12-3/TRBV12-4 TGTGCCAGCGGAGACGTCTTTGGTCTAGAGCAGTACTTC CASGDVFGLEQYF
- TRBD1 TRBJ1-4 TRBV3-1/TRBV3-2 TGTGCCAGCAGCCCCCGGGACAGGGGGGAAAAACTGTTTTTT CASSPRDRGEKLFF
- - TRBJ1-3 TRBV7-6 TGTGCCAGCAGCTTAGACAGATACTCTGGAAACACCATATATTTT CASSLDRYSGNTIYF
few - TRBJ2-7 TRBV25-1 TGTGCCAGCAGTGGGACTTATTCCTACGAGCAGTACTTC CASSGTYSYEQYF
- - TRBJ1-6 TRBV7-9 TGTGCCAGCAGCCCCCGGGACGGAGGCAATTCACCCCTCCACTTT CASSPRDGGNSPLHF
- - TRBJ2-1 TRBV14 TGTGCCAGCAGCCCCTTTGGGGGAAGACAGTTCTTC CASSPFGGRQFF
- - TRBJ1-6 TRBV7-2 TGTGCCAGCAGCAAGGGAGGCCAGACTAATTCACCCCTCCACTTT CASSKGGQTNSPLHF
- TRBD2 TRBJ2-3 TRBV7-2 TGTGCCAGCAGCTCCCGCGGACTAGCCGTTAGCACAGATACGCAGTATTTT CASSSRGLAVSTDTQYF
- TRBD2 TRBJ2-3 TRBV6-4 TGTGCCAGCAGTGACGGGCGGGGGGATACAGATACGCAGTATTTT CASSDGRGDTDTQYF
- - TRBJ2-7 TRBV7-2 TGTGCCAGCAGCTTAGCCTTCGGGACATTCTCCTACGAGCAGTACTTC CASSLAFGTFSYEQYF
- - TRBJ1-2 TRBV19 TGTGCCAGTAGTATTGTGGGGGGAGCTAACTATGGCTACACCTTC CASSIVGGANYGYTF
- - TRBJ1-6 TRBV6-5 TGTGCCAGCAGTCGGGAAGGGACCATTGGAGCACCCCTCCACTTT CASSREGTIGAPLHF
- - TRBJ1-1 TRBV7-9 TGTGCCAGCAGCTTAACGGGCCGCAACGCTGAAGCTTTCTTT CASSLTGRNAEAFF
- TRBD2 TRBJ2-1 TRBV9 TGTGCCAGCAGCGGGTGGCGGGGGGGCCGATCGCATGAGCAGTTCTTC CASSGWRGGRSHEQFF
- - TRBJ2-7 TRBV12-3/TRBV12-4 TGTGCCAGCAGTTCAAGTCCCCGTTACGAGCAGTACTTC CASSSSPRYEQYF
- - TRBJ1-5 TRBV6-1 TGTGCCAGCAGTGAAACAGGTAATCAGCCCCAGCATTTT CASSETGNQPQHF
- - TRBJ1-2 TRBV5-5 TGTGCCAGCAGCTTTGTGGAAGAGGGGGAGTACTATGGCTACACCTTC CASSFVEEGEYYGYTF
- - TRBJ1-2 TRBV30 TGTGCCTGGGACTGGGGTGGGGACTATGGCTACACCTTC CAWDWGGDYGYTF
- TRBD2 TRBJ2-3 TRBV10-3 TGTGCCATCAGGCCGGGACTAGCGGGAGGGCCTAGGGCGGATACGCAGTATTTT CAIRPGLAGGPRADTQYF
- - TRBJ1-4 TRBV5-1 TGCGCCAGCAGTTCGGACAGCCGTAATGAAAAACTGTTTTTT CASSSDSRNEKLFF
- - TRBJ2-3 TRBV6-2/TRBV6-3 TGTGCCAGCAGCCCCATTTACGGGGGAGGAGATACGCAGTATTTT CASSPIYGGGDTQYF
- - TRBJ1-1 TRBV10-2 TGCGCCAGCCGACAGACCTTGAACACTGAAGCTTTCTTT CASRQTLNTEAFF
once - TRBJ2-7 TRBV4-2 TGTGCCAGCAGCCAAGAAGCGCACAGGGAACTCTACGAGCAGTACTTC CASSQEAHRELYEQYF
- TRBD1 TRBJ1-6 TRBV18 TGTGCCAGCTCACTGTCTCTACAGGGGGTAGGTTCACCCCTCCACTTT CASSLSLQGVGSPLHF
- TRBD2 TRBJ2-3 TRBV7-9 TGTGCCAGCAGCTCGCCGGGACTAGCGGGAGGGCCGGATGGTACGCAGTATTTT CASSSPGLAGGPDGTQYF
- TRBD1 TRBJ1-1 TRBV3-1/TRBV3-2 TGTGCCAGCACCTTCGGGACAGCTAACACTGAAGCTTTCTTT CASTFGTANTEAFF
- - TRBJ2-7 TRBV18 TGTGCCAGCTCACCCCCCCGGGACGGGACCTACGAGCAGTACTTC CASSPPRDGTYEQYF
- - TRBJ2-1 TRBV3-1/TRBV3-2 TGTGCCAGCAGCCAAAGGGACCCGAGCTCCTACAATGAGCAGTTCTTC CASSQRDPSSYNEQFF
- - TRBJ1-3 TRBV19 TGTGCCAGTATTATGTTCAGCTCTGGAAACACCATATATTTT CASIMFSSGNTIYF
once TRBD1 TRBJ2-5 TRBV27 TGTGCCAGTTCGAACAGGGGGGAGACCCAGTACTTC CASSNRGETQYF
- TRBD1 TRBJ1-6 TRBV16 TGTGCCAGCAGCATTCGGGACAGGGGTAATTCACCCCTCCACTTT CASSIRDRGNSPLHF
- TRBD1 TRBJ2-3 TRBV14 TGTGCCAGCAGCCAAGGACAGGGGACCCGTCAGACGCAGTATTTT CASSQGQGTRQTQYF
- - TRBJ1-5 TRBV19 TGTGCCAGTAACGGTTGGAGTAGCAATCAGCCCCAGCATTTT CASNGWSSNQPQHF
- - TRBJ1-4 TRBV27 TGTGCCAGCAGTCCTCCTCGACCGGCAACTAATGAAAAACTGTTTTTT CASSPPRPATNEKLFF